Sequencing of this T cell receptor beta chain was carried out in a study of blood T cell repertoires in COVID-19. Study as a whole: Researchers got acute and convalescent COVID-19 samples from the United States, Italy and Spain.

CDR1 and CDR2 from the germline V gene are MDHEN and SYDVKM. Trimming removed 4 bases at V and 2 bases at J, with 12 bases between. This CDR3 is built from 14 residues. The study drew participants aged about 18 to 90 years from some 23 US areas. Participant reports of clinical history set cohort assignment. Cohort 3 donors counted as recovered after two negative PCRs, clearance, or resolved symptoms. Assay: immunoSEQ multiplex PCR; the TCRdb copy retains only in-frame clones and omits some. This sample yields some 400,000 clones, of which roughly 89% are seen a single time; 1.5% to 2% belongs to the top ten.

The sample was PBMCs or T cells enriched from blood (not recorded which). The V and J genes are TRBV28 and TRBJ2-7; D is perhaps TRBD1 (5 bases). This sequence originates from a woman in her twenties or thirties who had recovered from COVID-19. CDR3 region: CASSSGHVPYEQYF. CDR3 nucleotides: TGTGCCAGCAGTTCCGGACATGTGCCCTACGAGCAGTACTTC.